The text below deals with one TCR beta chain. Its antigen is currently unknown. The data originate from a study of T-cell reconstitution after alpha-beta-depleted transplantation in children. Study outcomes and limitations: Surviving recipient cells, namely T cells and thymic progenitors, were the source of high day-60 TCRbeta diversity in some patients. Roughly two months post-transplant, alpha-beta T cells reportedly originated from several hundred graft clones that had expanded.

It was with unique molecular identifiers that the TCRbeta library was prepared. TCRdb fed the PCR reads into MiXCR, producing one record per CDR3 protein. The table has 610,000 or so distinct CDR3 sequences, 25% to 30% seen once. Trimming took 6 bases from V and 3 from J, leaving 6 bases between them. The CDR3 consists of 13 residues. The sample here was PBMCs, taken before TCRalphabeta/CD19-depleted stem cell transplant. The sequence derives from a boy in the first two years of life with Wiskott-Aldrich syndrome, due to receive a stem cell transplant. The chain is built from TRBV12-3 or TRBV12-4 and TRBJ2-6; D remains unclear. The CDR3 sequence is CASRSDGANVLTF. Here the CDR3 DNA reads TGTGCCAGCAGGTCAGATGGGGCCAACGTCCTGACTTTC.